The 6 T cell receptor beta chains given below trace back to one sample, sequenced in a study of tumor-infiltrating lymphocytes in primary liver carcinoma. Priming with a constant-region primer yielded TCR beta cDNA from about 480 ng total RNA. Three rounds of nested multiplex PCR with slightly modified ARM-PCR produced TCR beta libraries. Rounds one and two of PCR, each of 10 cycles, were primed with TRBV1-TRBV30 forward primers and a C-beta reverse primer. TCRdb re-analysed the multiplex PCR reads in MiXCR, keeping a single row per CDR3 protein. The sample shows about 350,000 distinct CDR3 sequences, 65% of them seen only once. RNA isolated from unsorted whole blood supplied the blood RNA, with germline DNA also extracted. Sequenced sample: peripheral blood. The receptor set was obtained from a man in his forties or fifties with primary liver carcinoma and hepatitis B virus infection.

On this clonotype: A much larger clone differs by one base, so this may be a read error. This is likely a read error, given that the CDR3 carries no conserved phenylalanine or tryptophan at its end. The chain couples TRBV29-1 to TRBJ2-7, with 12 nucleotides matching TRBD2. J gave up 3 bases and V 6 bases, and 6 bases lay outside the gene matches. This CDR3 spans 14 amino acids. In germline, CDR1 is SQVTM, CDR2 ANQGSEA. CDR3 in amino acids: CSVNGLAGNYEQYL. DNA of the CDR3: TGCAGCGTCAACGGACTAGCGGGGAACTACGAGCAGTACCTC.

Notes on this clonotype: This clone may be a read error of a much larger clone one base away. The chain has TRBV6-5 and TRBJ1-2; D perhaps matches TRBD1 (6 bases). CDR1 and CDR2 from the germline V gene are MNHEY and SVGAGI. V lost 0 bases and J 9 bases, leaving 17 bases between the germline ends. The CDR3 is made up of 15 amino acids. The CDR3 DNA reads as TGTGCCAGCAGTTACTCATCCGGGGGGCGGTATTGCTACACCTTC. It is translated as CASSYSSGGRYCYTF.

V gene TRBV11-2 combines with J gene TRBJ2-2; D not certain. The CDR3 extends over 14 amino acids. V was shortened by 2 bases and J by 9 bases, with 13 bases between the two germline ends. Germline V gene sequence: CDR1 SGHAT, CDR2 FQNNGV. The CDR3 loop is CASSLYPQTRELFF. In nucleotides, the CDR3 is TGTGCCAGCAGCTTATATCCACAAACAAGGGAGCTGTTTTTT. Together with reference TRBV11-2 and TRBJ2-2, the CDR3 gives the full variable domain: EAGVAQSPRYKIIEKRQSVAFWCNPISGHATLYWYQQILGQGPKLLIQFQNNGVVDDSQLPKDRFSAERLKGVDSTLKIQPAKLEDSAVYLCASSLYPQTRELFFGEGSRLTVL.

Written as DNA, the CDR3 is TGTGCCAGCAGTGACTCGAAAGCCACCTACGAGCAGTACTTC. It yields the protein CASSDSKATYEQYF. The J gene is TRBJ2-7, the V gene TRBV6-4; D unresolved. CDR3 length: 14 residues. Germline V gives CDR1 MRHNA, CDR2 SNTAGT. Trimming removed 0 bases at V and 2 bases at J, with 8 bases between.

Note on this clonotype: Relative to the germline gene, one junction end is altered; a read error may explain this. The chain links TRBV12-3 or TRBV12-4 to TRBJ2-7, with 7 bases matching TRBD1. This CDR3 is 13 amino acids long. As DNA, the CDR3 is TGTACCAGCAGCCTGACAGGGACCTACGAGCAGTACTTC. It is translated as CTSSLTGTYEQYF.

There are a few counts of this clonotype. Lacking the conserved final phenylalanine or tryptophan, this CDR3 likely reflects a read error. Because the CDR3's place on the DNA is in doubt, the DNA is left out and the CDR3 is given as listed by TCRdb. The rearrangement uses TRBV11-2 and TRBJ2-7; TRBD1 is taken as the D call from the table, unchecked against the DNA. The CDR3 is 15 residues long, counting both termini. From germline, CDR1 is SGHAT and CDR2 FQNNGV. This CDR3 reads CASSLDQVRGYEHYL.